This passage covers 25 T cell receptor beta chains from one sample sequenced in a study of CD8+CD57+ T cells in acquired aplastic anemia. CD8+CD57+ cell expansion had been shown by flow cytometry in patients chosen for sequencing. The study profiled TCR beta VDJ and CDR3 using genomic DNA as template. MiXCR was run by TCRdb on the reads, yielding one entry per CDR3 protein. The sample yields 100,000 to 150,000 distinct CDR3 sequences, approximately 41% seen once. The material sequenced was sorted CD4+, CD8+, or CD8+CD57+ T cells (not recorded which) from PBMCs. The origin of the receptors is a human donor with aplastic anemia.

In its sample, this clonotype was seen a few times. The chain uses TRBV15 and TRBJ2-7, with D tentatively TRBD1 (6 bases). The CDR3 extends over 14 amino acids. Trimming stripped 1 base from V and 5 bases from J, with 12 bases between. CDR1 is LNHNV, CDR2 YYDKDF, per germline (reference sequence). DNA for the CDR3: TGTGCCACCAGCAGAGCAGGGGTTGGCGACGAGCAGTACTTC. It translates to CATSRAGVGDEQYF.

This clonotype was seen a handful of times. The gene calls are TRBV29-1 and TRBJ2-2, with D unclear. Germline CDR1 reads SQVTM; CDR2 reads ANQGSEA. The CDR3 sequence is 11 residues long. Trimming took 5 bases from V and 9 from J, leaving 10 bases between them. CDR3 nucleotide sequence: TGCAGCGTTTTTCGACACCGGGAGCTGTTTTTT. Translated: CSVFRHRELFF.

The chain joins TRBV6-1 to TRBJ2-2; 12 bases fit TRBD1. Per germline, CDR1 MNHNS and CDR2 SASEGT. The CDR3 has 17 residues. The V gene end was trimmed by 5 bases and the J gene end by 3 bases; junction bases not matched to a gene: 7. The CDR3 coding sequence is TGTGCCAGCAGTAAACCCGGGACAGGGGGCCACACCGGGGAGCTGTTTTTT. It specifies CASSKPGTGGHTGELFF.

In this sample, this clonotype turned up many times. The genes are TRBV29-1 and TRBJ2-5; a weak D match, TRBD2 (5 bases). V lost 1 base to trimming and J lost 5 bases, with 8 bases between them. This CDR3 region has 12 residues. The germline V gene encodes CDR1 SQVTM and CDR2 ANQGSEA. The CDR3 DNA follows: TGCAGCGTTGAAGTGAGGAGGGAGACCCAGTACTTC. It codes for CSVEVRRETQYF.

This clonotype was picked up many times. The genes are TRBV6-1 and TRBJ1-2; 7 positions match TRBD1. Germline CDR1 MNHNS, CDR2 SASEGT. The junction had 10 bases not matched to a gene; V was cut back by 5 bases and J by 4 bases. The CDR3 runs 15 residues. CDR3 sequence (DNA): TGTGCCAGCAGTCTCCCGGGACAGAAATTCTATGGCTACACCTTC. Residues: CASSLPGQKFYGYTF.

There are many counts of this clonotype. The rearrangement uses TRBV4-3 and TRBJ1-1; D not certain. Deletions cut 1 base from V and 5 bases from J, with 5 bases between. The germline V gene encodes CDR1 LGHNA and CDR2 YSLEER. This CDR3 has 12 amino acids. CDR3 sequence reads: CASSQGRTEAFF. CDR3 bases: TGCGCCAGCAGCCAAGGGCGGACTGAAGCTTTCTTT.

In its sample, this clonotype was seen many times. The gene calls are TRBV7-2 and TRBJ2-1; D is unresolved. V was trimmed by 2 bases and J by 6 bases, leaving 2 bases between them. The CDR3 contains 11 residues. Germline loops: CDR1 SGHTA, CDR2 FQGNSA. CDR3: CASSLFNEQFF. The CDR3, as DNA: TGTGCCAGCAGCTTATTCAATGAGCAGTTCTTC.

The DNA for the CDR3 is TGTGCCAGTAGTATTTCCGCGATACCTGAAGCTTTCTTT. This sequence encodes CASSISAIPEAFF. The rearrangement uses TRBV19 and TRBJ1-1, with D uncertain. With 3 bases removed from V and 6 bases from J, the gap between germline ends came to 11 bases. Germline V lookup: CDR1 LNHDA, CDR2 SQIVND (reference sequence). The CDR3 is 13 amino acids.

J is TRBJ1-6 and V is TRBV6-1; 7 bases are shared with TRBD1. This CDR3 is built from 17 residues. CDR1 MNHNS and CDR2 SASEGT come from the germline V gene. Losses at the gene ends were 8 bases for V and 7 bases for J; bases not matched to a gene: 17. The CDR3 bases are TGTGCCAGCCAGGGGGGCGAGGAAACTTTAACAAATTCACCCCTCCACTTT. Translated: CASQGGEETLTNSPLHF.

The V and J genes are TRBV2 and TRBJ1-6; 11 nucleotides line up with TRBD1. CDR1 and CDR2 (germline): SNHLY, FYNNEI. There are 14 residues in the CDR3. V was clipped by 2 bases and J by 11 bases; unmatched bases: 2. This chain's CDR3 is CASSERDRGTPLHF. CDR3 nucleotides: TGTGCCAGCAGTGAAAGGGACAGGGGGACACCCCTCCACTTT.

The chain's CDR3 is CSAREDNEQFF. In nucleotides, the CDR3 is TGCAGTGCTAGAGAGGACAATGAGCAGTTCTTC. The chain couples TRBV20-1 to TRBJ2-1; no clear D. This CDR3 is built from 11 residues. Looked up from germline, CDR1 is DFQATT and CDR2 is SNEGSKA (reference sequence). The ends were cut back, 0 bases at V and 5 bases at J, with 2 bases in the middle.

This clonotype was found a few times. This chain joins TRBV20-1 and TRBJ2-1; 8 bases align to TRBD2. The trim removed 0 bases at V and 8 bases at J, leaving 9 bases unmatched. The germline V gene has CDR1 DFQATT and CDR2 SNEGSKA (reference sequence). This CDR3 is 15 amino acids long. CDR3 sequence reads: CSARDKGGGYDEQFF. For the CDR3, the DNA is TGCAGTGCTAGAGATAAAGGCGGGGGGTATGATGAGCAGTTCTTC.

The table lists this clonotype with a few counts. V is TRBV29-1 and J is TRBJ1-6; 7 positions match TRBD1. Per germline, CDR1 SQVTM and CDR2 ANQGSEA. V lost 1 base, J lost 6 bases, and 3 bases stayed unmatched. The CDR3 is made up of 14 amino acids. The CDR3 here is CSVEVGTVNSPLHF. The CDR3 DNA follows: TGCAGCGTTGAAGTGGGGACAGTTAATTCACCCCTCCACTTT.

In this sample, this clonotype turned up many times. This chain connects TRBV7-3 to TRBJ1-6; no definite D call. The V gene's germline CDR1 is SGHTA and CDR2 FQGTGA. Between the trimmed V and J ends, which lost 5 bases and 5 bases, there was a span of 4 bases. This CDR3 has 12 residues. CDR3 sequence (DNA): TGTGCCAGCAGCAATAATAATTCACCCCTCCACTTT. Its translation: CASSNNNSPLHF.

This clonotype was seen many times. The rearrangement joins TRBV25-1 to TRBJ2-5; D is uncertain. Germline lookup yields CDR1 MGHDK and CDR2 SYGVNS. The CDR3 spans 14 residues. V was pared by 3 bases and J by 2 bases, with 10 bases between. This CDR3 reads CASSDRAVQETQYF. The CDR3, as DNA: TGTGCCAGCAGTGATCGGGCCGTACAAGAGACCCAGTACTTC.

The chain uses TRBV7-9 and TRBJ2-7, with D possibly matching TRBD1 (5 bases). The CDR3 runs 11 residues. V lost 0 bases and J lost 9, with 6 bases in between. Germline CDR1 is SEHNR and CDR2 is FQNEAQ (reference sequence). CDR3 sequence reads: CASSLAQVQYF. The CDR3, as DNA: TGTGCCAGCAGCTTAGCACAGGTGCAGTACTTC.

This clonotype was counted a single time. CDR3 DNA sequence: TGTGCCAGCAGCTTAGCACCTAGCGGGGGGTCAGATACGCAGTATTTT. Its translation is CASSLAPSGGSDTQYF. This rearrangement joins TRBV7-2 to TRBJ2-3; 11 nucleotides line up with TRBD2. CDR3 length equals 16 residues. In germline, CDR1 is SGHTA, CDR2 FQGNSA. J lost 4 bases, V lost 0 bases, and 3 bases had no gene match.

DNA of the CDR3: TGTGCCAGCAGTTTTGGGGACGGAGGTTACAATGAGCAGTTCTTC. It codes for CASSFGDGGYNEQFF. The rearrangement uses TRBV27 and TRBJ2-1; the D call may be TRBD1 or TRBD2 (5 bases each). V lost 3 bases and J lost 4, with 13 bases in between. CDR1 and CDR2 (germline): MNHEY, SMNVEV (reference sequence). This CDR3 has 15 residues.

Ten or more counts support this clonotype. The chain carries TRBV7-2 and TRBJ2-5; no definite D call. Germline lookup yields CDR1 SGHTA and CDR2 FQGNSA. The V end was cut by 5 bases, the J end by 0 bases, with 13 bases between. The CDR3 runs 15 residues. The chain's CDR3 is CASSQSPKYQETQYF. The CDR3 nucleotides are TGTGCCAGCAGCCAATCCCCCAAGTACCAAGAGACCCAGTACTTC.

V is TRBV29-1 and J is TRBJ1-1, with D tentatively TRBD1 (6 bases). V lost 2 bases and J lost 1, with 8 bases in between. This CDR3 is built from 13 residues. Germline lookup yields CDR1 SQVTM and CDR2 ANQGSEA. In DNA, the CDR3 is TGCAGCGTTGAACAGGGGACGAACACTGAAGCTTTCTTT. Its translation is CSVEQGTNTEAFF.

Note on this clonotype: This sequence may be a read error, since a much larger clone differs from it by one base. The rearrangement joins TRBV5-1 to TRBJ1-1, with D unresolved. V was shortened by 4 bases and J by 4 bases, with 17 bases between the two germline ends. This CDR3 has 15 amino acids. Germline V lookup: CDR1 SGHRS, CDR2 YFSETQ. The chain's CDR3 is CASSEGKDGATEAFF. The CDR3 DNA reads as TGCGCCAGCAGCGAAGGCAAGGACGGAGCCACTGAAGCTTTCTTT.

The chain combines TRBV7-3 with TRBJ2-3, with a weak D call TRBD2 (5 bases). The germline V and J ends were trimmed by 0 bases and 1 base, with 11 bases remaining between them. The CDR3 consists of 16 residues. CDR1 is SGHTA and CDR2 is FQGTGA in the germline V gene. The CDR3 spells CASSLTSGIGTDTQYF. The DNA of the CDR3 is TGTGCCAGCAGCTTAACGTCGGGGATTGGCACAGATACGCAGTATTTT.

This rearrangement joins TRBV3-1 to TRBJ2-7; 11 bases match TRBD2. V trimming: 3 bases; J trimming: 2 bases; junction bases outside the gene matches: 3. Germline CDR1 is LGHDT and CDR2 is YNNKEL (reference sequence). This CDR3 is 15 amino acids long. As DNA, the CDR3 is TGTGCCAGCAGCCAGGGGACTAGCGGTGCCTACGAGCAGTACGTC. It translates to CASSQGTSGAYEQYV.

This clonotype was seen ten or more times. The chain joins TRBV29-1 to TRBJ2-3; D possibly uses TRBD1 or TRBD2 (5 bases each). The CDR3 sequence is 15 residues long. Trimming took off 4 bases at V and 2 bases at J, with 16 bases between the two ends. Germline loops: CDR1 SQVTM, CDR2 ANQGSEA. The CDR3 sequence is CSVARGDLITDTQYF. As DNA, the CDR3 is TGCAGCGTTGCACGGGGCGACTTGATCACAGATACGCAGTATTTT.

The chain couples TRBV19 to TRBJ2-6, with D unresolved. There are 12 residues in the CDR3. The V end lost 3 bases, the J end lost 3 bases, and 0 bases lay between the germline ends. Germline V lookup: CDR1 LNHDA, CDR2 SQIVND (reference sequence). CDR3 sequence reads: CASSIGANVLTF. In DNA, the CDR3 is TGTGCCAGTAGTATTGGGGCCAACGTCCTGACTTTC.